This TCR beta chain appears in the sequencing data of a study of blood T cell repertoires in COVID-19. Study at large: Samples came from the United States, Italy and Spain, spanning acute and convalescent COVID-19. T cells, B-cell-depleted T cells, or PBMCs supplied cDNA or gDNA.

Trimming removed 0 bases at V and 4 bases at J, with 12 bases between. The CDR3 is 15 amino acids. Germline assignment: CDR1 ENHRY and CDR2 SYGVKD. Original processing methods: By means of reference gene primer amplification, nucleated cell counts were estimated. The data were produced by immunoSEQ multiplex PCR, yet TCRdb's version contains in-frame clones alone and is incomplete. The V and J calls and the clone size are those of that table, but D and trimming were determined from the DNA. The sample lists about 83,000 clones; roughly 86% were seen once. The rearrangement links TRBV10-3 to TRBJ1-2; D gene ambiguous. Sequenced: peripheral blood. The receptor comes from a man at least 80 years old with active or convalescent COVID-19. The CDR3 reads CAISESTRPSYGYTF. DNA for the CDR3: TGTGCCATCAGTGAGTCGACTCGGCCGAGCTATGGCTACACCTTC.